This entry lists 3 T cell receptor beta chains sequenced from one sample in a study of blood T cells in healthy people across ages. A second PCR, run for about 7 to 11 cycles, used a sample-barcoded 5' primer plus a J-beta primer mix. MiXCR, applied by TCRdb to the 5' RACE reads, yields one record per CDR3 protein. The table includes approximately 1.5 million distinct CDR3 sequences, 35% to 45% detected once. The sequenced material came from blood. These receptors all stem from a woman younger than 30 in good health.

The genes are TRBV12-3 or TRBV12-4 and TRBJ2-2, with 9 nucleotides matching TRBD1. This CDR3 has 16 amino acids. V dropped 5 bases and J dropped 3; count of bases not matched to a gene: 7. The CDR3 DNA follows: TGTGCCAGCAGTCCGGGACAGGGTCTATACACCGGGGAGCTGTTTTTT. Translation gives CASSPGQGLYTGELFF.

The J gene is TRBJ2-7, the V gene TRBV7-2; D could derive from TRBD1 or TRBD2 (5 bases each). V was pared by 4 bases and J by 1 base, with 17 bases between. The CDR3 runs 16 residues. Germline assignment: CDR1 SGHTA and CDR2 FQGNSA. CDR3 sequence (DNA): TGTGCCAGCAGCTCCTCCCGGGACCATCGGTCCTACGAGCAGTACTTC. Its translation is CASSSSRDHRSYEQYF. The full variable domain, rest sourced from reference TRBV7-2 and TRBJ2-7, is GAGVSQSPSNKVTEKGKDVELRCDPISGHTALYWYRQSLGQGLEFLIYFQGNSAPDKSGLPSDRFSAERTGGSVSTLTIQRTQQEDSAVYLCASSSSRDHRSYEQYFGPGTRLTVT.

This clonotype was recorded a few times. The chain is built from TRBV6-2 or TRBV6-3 and TRBJ1-5, with D uncertain. Germline CDR1 reads MNHEY; CDR2 reads SVGEGT. This CDR3 is built from 15 residues. V lost 5 bases and J lost 2, with 13 bases in between. CDR3 amino acids: CASSHAIRGNQPQHF. The DNA for the CDR3 is TGTGCCAGCAGTCACGCGATCCGTGGCAATCAGCCCCAGCATTTT.